This TCR beta chain stems from a study of T-cell memory formation after mild COVID-19. Study-level background: Clusters of TCRs were largely donor specific. The study, taken as a whole, reports: A subset of responding clones appeared in pre-infection memory, suggesting cross-reactive memory joined. Whether day 37 second-wave clones are SARS-CoV-2-specific was not confirmed. Mainly CM and EM harbored the contracting CD4+ clones; mainly EMRA harbored the CD8+ ones.

Turning to this clonotype: Its antigen is not known.

V dropped 2 bases and J dropped 4; count of bases not matched to a gene: 5. This CDR3 has 14 residues. Per the germline V gene, CDR1 is SGHRS and CDR2 is YFSETQ. MiXCR was run by TCRdb on the 5' RACE reads, yielding one entry per CDR3 protein. The data show more than 100,000 distinct CDR3 sequences, 15% to 20% seen once. Sequenced: PBMCs or a T cell subset sorted from them (not recorded which). The chain combines TRBV5-1 with TRBJ2-5; 7 bases match TRBD1. The sequence came from a man aged 18 to 29 who had mild COVID-19 (a few samples of this study predate the infection). Cell type and time point are not known. CDR3 DNA: TGCGCCAGCAGCTTAACAGGGGTCCCAGAGACCCAGTACTTC. Residues: CASSLTGVPETQYF.